The clone carrying this T cell receptor (beta chain) was recorded many times. The data are from a study of T cells in Graves' hyperthyroidism and ophthalmopathy. Germline-derived CDR1 and CDR2 are MNHNS and SASEGT. J was trimmed by 0 bases and V by 4 bases; bases with no gene match: 2. CDR3 size: 14 residues. Researchers took RNA transcripts and amplified the TCR beta CDR3 regions from them. The TCR CDR3 first-round RT-PCR relied on the HTBI primer set. TCRdb reprocessed the multiplex PCR reads with MiXCR, giving one entry per CDR3 protein. This sample has about 620,000 distinct CDR3 sequences, with roughly 15% found just once. PBMCs were collected from an approximately 10 ml volume of fresh peripheral blood.

Specimen: blood. This TCR was recovered from a woman aged 30 to 39 with Graves' hyperthyroidism. The rearrangement uses TRBV6-1 and TRBJ2-7; 8 bases map to TRBD1. The CDR3 DNA reads TGTGCCAGCAGTGCGGACAGGGTCTCCTACGAGCAGTACTTC. This codes for CASSADRVSYEQYF.